This T cell receptor (beta chain) emerged from a study of blood T cell repertoires in COVID-19. TCRdb's table, derived via immunoSEQ multiplex PCR, lists solely in-frame clones and lacks some. This repertoire shows 45,000 to 65,000 clones, just under 85% found once; its top ten account for about 3.2%. V was cut by 4 bases and J by 6 bases, with 18 bases left in between. The CDR3 consists of 15 residues. Germline CDR1 is MDHEN and CDR2 is SYDVKM. The chain couples TRBV28 to TRBJ1-2; a possible D gene is TRBD1 (6 bases). The receptor was isolated from a man in his 60s with acute or convalescent COVID-19. The sequenced sample was peripheral blood. The CDR3 spells CASSSPHQGMDGYTF. The CDR3 DNA reads TGTGCCAGCAGTTCACCCCACCAGGGGATGGATGGCTACACCTTC.